Below, one T cell receptor (beta chain) is given with its context. TCRdb's copy holds only in-frame clones and misses some; the assay was immunoSEQ multiplex PCR. The sample contains about 410,000 clones, 90% of which appear only once. The sample originates from a study of control samples from healthy donors and cancer patients. V lost 1 base to trimming and J lost 8 bases, with 11 bases between them. The CDR3 has 13 residues. Germline V gene lookup returns CDR1 LGHDT and CDR2 YNNKEL (reference sequence). The sequenced sample consisted of PBMCs. This clonotype originated in a man aged 40-49 years with head and neck cancer. The chain couples TRBV3-1 (or the pseudogene TRBV3-2) to TRBJ1-2; no firm D call. The CDR3 coding sequence is TGTGCCAGCAGCCAAGCTTCGTTGGGGGGCTACACCTTC. It codes for CASSQASLGGYTF.